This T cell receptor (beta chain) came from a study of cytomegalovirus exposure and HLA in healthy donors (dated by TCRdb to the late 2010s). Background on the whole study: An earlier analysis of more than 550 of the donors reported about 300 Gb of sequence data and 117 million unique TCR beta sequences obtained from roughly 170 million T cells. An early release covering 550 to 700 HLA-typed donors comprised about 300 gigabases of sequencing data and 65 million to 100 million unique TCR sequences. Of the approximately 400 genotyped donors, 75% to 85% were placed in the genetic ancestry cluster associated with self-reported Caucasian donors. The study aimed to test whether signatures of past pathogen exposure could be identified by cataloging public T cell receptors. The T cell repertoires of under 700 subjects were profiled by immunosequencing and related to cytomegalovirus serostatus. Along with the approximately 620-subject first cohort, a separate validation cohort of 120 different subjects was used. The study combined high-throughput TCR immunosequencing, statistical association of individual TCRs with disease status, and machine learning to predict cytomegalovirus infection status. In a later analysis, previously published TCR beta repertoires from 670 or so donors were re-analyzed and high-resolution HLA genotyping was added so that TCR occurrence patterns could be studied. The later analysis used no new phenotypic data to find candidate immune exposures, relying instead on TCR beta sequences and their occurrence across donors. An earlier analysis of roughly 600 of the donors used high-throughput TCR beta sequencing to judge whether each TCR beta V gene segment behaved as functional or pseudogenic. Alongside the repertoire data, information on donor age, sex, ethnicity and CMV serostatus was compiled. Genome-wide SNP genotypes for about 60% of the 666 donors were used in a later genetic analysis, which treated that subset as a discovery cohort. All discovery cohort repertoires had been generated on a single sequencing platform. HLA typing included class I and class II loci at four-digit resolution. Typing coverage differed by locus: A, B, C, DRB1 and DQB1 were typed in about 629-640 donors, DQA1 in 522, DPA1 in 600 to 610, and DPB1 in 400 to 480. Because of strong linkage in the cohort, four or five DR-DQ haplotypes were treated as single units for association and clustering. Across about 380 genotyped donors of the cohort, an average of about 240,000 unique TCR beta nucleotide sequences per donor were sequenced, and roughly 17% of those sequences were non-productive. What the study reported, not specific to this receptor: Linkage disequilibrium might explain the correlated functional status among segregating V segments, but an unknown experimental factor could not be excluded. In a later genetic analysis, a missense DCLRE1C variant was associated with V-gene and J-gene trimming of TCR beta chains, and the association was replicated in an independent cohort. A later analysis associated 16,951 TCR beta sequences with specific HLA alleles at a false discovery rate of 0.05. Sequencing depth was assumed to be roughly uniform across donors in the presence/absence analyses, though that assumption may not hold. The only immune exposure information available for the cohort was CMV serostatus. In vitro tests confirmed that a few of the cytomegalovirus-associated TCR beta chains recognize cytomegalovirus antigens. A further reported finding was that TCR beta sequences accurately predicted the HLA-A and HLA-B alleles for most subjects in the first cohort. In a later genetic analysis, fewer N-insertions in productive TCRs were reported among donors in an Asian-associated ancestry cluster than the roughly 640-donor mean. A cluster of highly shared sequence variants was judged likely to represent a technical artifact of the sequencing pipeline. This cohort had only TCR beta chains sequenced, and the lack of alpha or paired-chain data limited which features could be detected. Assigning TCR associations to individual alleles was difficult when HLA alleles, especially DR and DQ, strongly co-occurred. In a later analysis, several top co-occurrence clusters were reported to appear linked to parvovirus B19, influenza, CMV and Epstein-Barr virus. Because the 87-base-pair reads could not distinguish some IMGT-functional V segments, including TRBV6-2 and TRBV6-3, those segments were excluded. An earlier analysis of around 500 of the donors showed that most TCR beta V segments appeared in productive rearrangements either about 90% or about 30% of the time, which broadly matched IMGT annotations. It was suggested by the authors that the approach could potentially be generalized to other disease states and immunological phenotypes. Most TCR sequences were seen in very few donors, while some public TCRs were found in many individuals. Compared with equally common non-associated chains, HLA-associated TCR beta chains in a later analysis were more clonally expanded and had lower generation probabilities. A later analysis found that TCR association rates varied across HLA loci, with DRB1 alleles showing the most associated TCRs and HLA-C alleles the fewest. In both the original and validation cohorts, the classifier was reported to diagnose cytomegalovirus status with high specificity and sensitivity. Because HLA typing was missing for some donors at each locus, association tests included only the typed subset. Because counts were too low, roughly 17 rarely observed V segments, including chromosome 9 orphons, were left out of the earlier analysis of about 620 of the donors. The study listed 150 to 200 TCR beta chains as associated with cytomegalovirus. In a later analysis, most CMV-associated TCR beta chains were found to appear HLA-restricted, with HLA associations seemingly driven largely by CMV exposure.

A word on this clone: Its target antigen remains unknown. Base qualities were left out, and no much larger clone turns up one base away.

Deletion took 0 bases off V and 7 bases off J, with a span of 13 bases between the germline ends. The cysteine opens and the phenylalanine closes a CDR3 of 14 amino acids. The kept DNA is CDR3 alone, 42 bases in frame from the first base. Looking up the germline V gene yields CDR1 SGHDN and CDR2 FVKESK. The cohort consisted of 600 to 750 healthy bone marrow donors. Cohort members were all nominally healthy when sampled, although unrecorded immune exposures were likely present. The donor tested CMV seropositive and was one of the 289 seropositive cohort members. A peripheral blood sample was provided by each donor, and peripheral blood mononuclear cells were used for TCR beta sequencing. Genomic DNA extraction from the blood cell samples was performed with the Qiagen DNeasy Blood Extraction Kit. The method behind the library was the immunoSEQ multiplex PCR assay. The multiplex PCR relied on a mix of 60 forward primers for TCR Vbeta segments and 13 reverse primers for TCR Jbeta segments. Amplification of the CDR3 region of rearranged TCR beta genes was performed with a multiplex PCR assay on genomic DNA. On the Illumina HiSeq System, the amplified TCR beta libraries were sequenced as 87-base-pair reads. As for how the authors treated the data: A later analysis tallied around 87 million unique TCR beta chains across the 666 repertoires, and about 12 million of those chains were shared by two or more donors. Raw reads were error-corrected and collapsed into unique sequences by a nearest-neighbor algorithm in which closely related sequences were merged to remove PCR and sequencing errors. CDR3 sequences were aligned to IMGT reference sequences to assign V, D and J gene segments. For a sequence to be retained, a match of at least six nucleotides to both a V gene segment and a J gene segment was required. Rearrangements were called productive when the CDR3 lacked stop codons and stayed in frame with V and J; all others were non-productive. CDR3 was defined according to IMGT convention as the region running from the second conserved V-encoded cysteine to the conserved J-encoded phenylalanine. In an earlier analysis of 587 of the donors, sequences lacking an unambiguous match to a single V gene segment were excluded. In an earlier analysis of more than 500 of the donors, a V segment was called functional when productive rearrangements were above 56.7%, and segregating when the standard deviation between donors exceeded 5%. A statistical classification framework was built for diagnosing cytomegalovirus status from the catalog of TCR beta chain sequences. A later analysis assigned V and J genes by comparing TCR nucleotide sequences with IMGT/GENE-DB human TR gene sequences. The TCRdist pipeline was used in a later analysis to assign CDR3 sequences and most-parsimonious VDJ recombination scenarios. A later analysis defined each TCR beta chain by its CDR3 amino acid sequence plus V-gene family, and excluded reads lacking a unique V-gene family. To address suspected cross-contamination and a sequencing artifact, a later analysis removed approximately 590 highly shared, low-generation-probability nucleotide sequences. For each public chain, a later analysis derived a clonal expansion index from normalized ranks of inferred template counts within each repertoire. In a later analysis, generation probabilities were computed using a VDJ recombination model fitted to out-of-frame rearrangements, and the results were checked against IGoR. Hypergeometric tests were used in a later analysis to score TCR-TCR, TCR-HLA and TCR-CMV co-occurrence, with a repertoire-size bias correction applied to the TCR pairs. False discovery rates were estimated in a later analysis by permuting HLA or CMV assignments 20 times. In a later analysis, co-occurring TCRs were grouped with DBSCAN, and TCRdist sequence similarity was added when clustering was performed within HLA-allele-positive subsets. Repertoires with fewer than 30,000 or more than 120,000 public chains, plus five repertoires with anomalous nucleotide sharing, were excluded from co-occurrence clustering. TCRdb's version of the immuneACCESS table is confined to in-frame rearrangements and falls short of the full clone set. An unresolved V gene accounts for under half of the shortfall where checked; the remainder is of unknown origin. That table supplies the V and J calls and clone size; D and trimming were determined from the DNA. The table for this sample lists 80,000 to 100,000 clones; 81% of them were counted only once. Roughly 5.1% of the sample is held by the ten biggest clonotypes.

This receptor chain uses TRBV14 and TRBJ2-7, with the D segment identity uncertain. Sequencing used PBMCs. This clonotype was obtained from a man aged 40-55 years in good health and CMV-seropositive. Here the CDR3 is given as CASSQESALWEQYF. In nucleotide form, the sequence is TGTGCCAGCAGCCAAGAAAGCGCCCTGTGGGAGCAGTACTTC.